This is a list of T cell receptor beta chains from one sample in a study of blood T cell repertoires in COVID-19. TCRdb's copy holds only in-frame clones and misses some; the assay was immunoSEQ multiplex PCR. This sample has 350,000 to 400,000 clones, with roughly 90% found just once. The source material was PBMCs or T cells enriched from blood (not recorded which). The receptors originated from a woman between 40 and 50 years old who had been exposed to COVID-19. CDR3s include the opening cysteine and the closing phenylalanine or tryptophan. D genes are given only for firm matches. Some rows mark clone size as missing; the rest say once, few, many or name a class of expanded clone.

abundance	d_gene	v_gene	j_gene	CDR3nt	CDR3aa
.	.	TRBV6-4	TRBJ1-5	TGTGCCAGCAGTCCCCAGGGCAATCAGCCCCAGCATTTT	CASSPQGNQPQHF
.	.	TRBV14	TRBJ1-3	TGTGCCAGCAGCCAAGATCCCAGGGGAAACACCATATATTTT	CASSQDPRGNTIYF
.	TRBD1	TRBV29-1	TRBJ2-7	TGCAGCGTAGAATACAGGGGGCGAGGCTACGAGCAGTACTTC	CSVEYRGRGYEQYF
.	.	TRBV30	TRBJ1-5	TGTGCCTGGAGTGTACGGCGGCTAGAGAGCAATCAGCCCCAGCATTTT	CAWSVRRLESNQPQHF
.	.	TRBV14	TRBJ1-6	TGTGCCAGCAGCCAACGTCAGTTTTATAATTCACCCCTCCACTTT	CASSQRQFYNSPLHF
.	TRBD2	TRBV11-3	TRBJ2-1	TGTGCCAGCAGCTTAGGGGGAGCGGGGGGGCCCTACAATGAGCAGTTCTTC	CASSLGGAGGPYNEQFF
.	.	TRBV18	TRBJ1-3	TGTGCCAGCTCGGATCAGGGGAGAGTCTCTGGAAACACCATATATTTT	CASSDQGRVSGNTIYF
.	.	TRBV7-3	TRBJ2-7	TGTGCCAGCAGCTCGCAGGGGGGCGCGAAGAACGAGCAGTACTTC	CASSSQGGAKNEQYF
few	TRBD1	TRBV5-1	TRBJ2-6	TGCGCCAGCAGCTTGTCGTTTTTGGACAGGGGGTTCACTGGGGCCAACGTCCTGACTTTC	CASSLSFLDRGFTGANVLTF
many	TRBD1	TRBV6-5	TRBJ1-5	TGTGCCAGCAGCTGGACAGGGGAGGATCAGCCCCAGCATTTT	CASSWTGEDQPQHF
.	TRBD1	TRBV6-1	TRBJ2-2	TGTGCCAGCAGTGAGACGATAGGGACAGGGGGCGGCACCGGGGAGCTGTTTTTT	CASSETIGTGGGTGELFF
.	.	TRBV18	TRBJ2-2	TGTGCCAGCTCACCAAAAGTGAGACAGGCCAACACCGGGGAGCTGTTTTTT	CASSPKVRQANTGELFF
.	.	TRBV15	TRBJ1-4	TGTGCCACCAGCAGGACACCCCCTTACCGTAAACTGTTTTTT	CATSRTPPYRKLFF
.	TRBD1	TRBV18	TRBJ2-1	TGTGCCAGCTCACCGAGGGACAGGGCTCTGGGTGAGCAGTTCTTC	CASSPRDRALGEQFF
.	TRBD1	TRBV30	TRBJ1-2	TGTGCCTGGAGTGTATCTGGACAGGGGGCTCGTGGCTACACCTTC	CAWSVSGQGARGYTF
.	.	TRBV27	TRBJ1-3	TGTGCCAGCAGCCTGTCCTCTGGAAACACCATATATTTT	CASSLSSGNTIYF
.	TRBD2	TRBV6-5	TRBJ2-7	TGTGCCAGCAGTTACTTGGGGACTAGCGGCCCCTACGAGCAGTACTTC	CASSYLGTSGPYEQYF
.	TRBD1	TRBV11-2	TRBJ1-6	TGTGCCAGCACCTCGGGACAGGGGGTTCTCTCCTATAATTCACCCCTCCACTTT	CASTSGQGVLSYNSPLHF
.	.	TRBV5-1	TRBJ2-7	TGCGCCAGCAGCTTGGGCCTGAGGGAGCAGTACTTC	CASSLGLREQYF
.	TRBD1	TRBV18	TRBJ1-5	TGTGCCAGCTCACACAATACAGGGGGCAATCAGCCCCAGCATTTT	CASSHNTGGNQPQHF
few	.	TRBV7-9	TRBJ2-2	TGTGCCAGCACACACAGGGACCACACCGGGGAGCTGTTTTTT	CASTHRDHTGELFF
.	TRBD1	TRBV6-2/TRBV6-3	TRBJ1-1	TGTGCCAGCAGTTCCTGGGACAGGGAAGCTTTCTTT	CASSSWDREAFF
.	.	TRBV5-6	TRBJ2-5	TGTGCCAGCAGTAGACAGCCCCAAGAGACCCAGTACTTC	CASSRQPQETQYF
.	TRBD1	TRBV2	TRBJ1-1	TGTGCCAGTCTCAGGGACAGGATGGACACTGAAGCTTTCTTT	CASLRDRMDTEAFF
.	TRBD1	TRBV19	TRBJ1-4	TGTGCCAGTAAGCCCGACAGGGGGAGGGAAAAACTGTTTTTT	CASKPDRGREKLFF
.	TRBD1	TRBV19	TRBJ2-1	TGTGCCAGTCTAGGGAAGAGGACAGGGGGTTACAATGAGCAGTTCTTC	CASLGKRTGGYNEQFF
.	TRBD1	TRBV19	TRBJ1-6	TGTGCCAGTAGTAAATCCGGGACAGGGTCCCTCGTCGCATTT	CASSKSGTGSLVAF
.	TRBD2	TRBV19	TRBJ2-3	TGTGCCAGTAGTATAGCGGGAGGGCCTGCAGATACGCAGTATTTT	CASSIAGGPADTQYF
.	.	TRBV30	TRBJ1-2	TGTGCCTGGAGTACGGGCTATGGCTACACCTTC	CAWSTGYGYTF
few	.	TRBV6-1	TRBJ1-5	TGTGCCAGCAGTGAACAGGGAGGGCAGCCCCAGCATTTT	CASSEQGGQPQHF
.	.	TRBV7-8	TRBJ2-1	TGTGCCAGCAGCCTGCGGGGAAAAGAGCAGTTCTTC	CASSLRGKEQFF
.	TRBD1	TRBV9	TRBJ2-4	TGTGCCAGCAGCGTAGATCCACCCAGGGGGCGCATGAACATTCAGTACTTC	CASSVDPPRGRMNIQYF
.	TRBD1	TRBV7-9	TRBJ1-5	TGTGCCAGCAGCAAGGACAGGAGTAGCAATCAGCCCCAGCATTTT	CASSKDRSSNQPQHF
once	.	TRBV25-1	TRBJ1-1	TGTGCCAGCAGTTCTCTCTCGAACACTGAAGCTTTCTTT	CASSSLSNTEAFF
.	.	TRBV7-7	TRBJ1-3	TGTGCTAGCAGCTACTCGACGGGCTCTGGAAACACCATATATTTT	CASSYSTGSGNTIYF
.	.	TRBV6-5	TRBJ1-1	TGTGCCAGCAGTTACGACCGGGGTAACACTGAAGCTTTCTTT	CASSYDRGNTEAFF
.	TRBD1	TRBV7-2	TRBJ2-3	TGTGCCAGCAGCTTAGAGTTAGGTGACAGGGGTTGGGATACGCAGTATTTT	CASSLELGDRGWDTQYF
.	.	TRBV10-2	TRBJ2-2	TGCGCCAGCAGTGAGGCGGGGTCGGCGACCGGGGAGCTGTTTTTT	CASSEAGSATGELFF
.	.	TRBV18	TRBJ1-3	TGTGCCAGCTCACCTATGGCCAGCGGCTCTGGAAACACCATATATTTT	CASSPMASGSGNTIYF
.	TRBD1	TRBV5-1	TRBJ1-4	TGCGCCAGCAGCTTGTGGACGGACAGGGGGGGTGAAAAACTGTTTTTT	CASSLWTDRGGEKLFF
.	TRBD1	TRBV11-2	TRBJ2-7	TGTGCCAGCAGCTTCCAAGGGGGCGCGTCCTACGAGCAGTACTTC	CASSFQGGASYEQYF
.	.	TRBV7-9	TRBJ1-1	TGTGCCAGCAGCTTCTTCCAGGGAAACACTGAAGCTTTCTTT	CASSFFQGNTEAFF
.	TRBD1	TRBV10-3	TRBJ1-1	TGTGCCATCAGAACCGGGACAGGGGTGAACACTGAAGCTTTCTTT	CAIRTGTGVNTEAFF
.	.	TRBV7-9	TRBJ1-2	TGTGCCAGCAGCTCAACTATGGGTGGCTACACCTTC	CASSSTMGGYTF
.	.	TRBV21-1	TRBJ1-2	TGTGCCAGCAGCAAAGCGGGACAGCTCCTCTATGGCTACACCTTC	CASSKAGQLLYGYTF
.	TRBD1	TRBV30	TRBJ1-5	TGTGCCTGGAGTGTACCCGGGACAGGGGGCAATCAGCCCCAGCATTTT	CAWSVPGTGGNQPQHF
.	.	TRBV2	TRBJ1-1	TGTGCCAGCAGTGAAGGGCAGTTGAACACTGAAGCTTTCTTT	CASSEGQLNTEAFF
.	TRBD2	TRBV2	TRBJ2-7	TGTGCCAGCAGTGAAGCTAGCGGGGGATCCTACGAGCAGTACTTC	CASSEASGGSYEQYF
.	.	TRBV5-1	TRBJ1-5	TGCGCCAGCAGCCTATTGGGGGGGAATCAGCCCCAGCATTTT	CASSLLGGNQPQHF
once	TRBD1	TRBV19	TRBJ1-5	TGTGCCAGTAGTATCCCCGGGACAGGTTATCAGCCCCAGCATTTT	CASSIPGTGYQPQHF
.	.	TRBV9	TRBJ2-3	TGTGCCAGCAGTCTTTCTACCAATACGCAGTATTTT	CASSLSTNTQYF
.	TRBD2	TRBV9	TRBJ2-3	TGTGCCAGCAGCGTAGGGAGCGGGAGGACCGGGGGAGATACGCAGTATTTT	CASSVGSGRTGGDTQYF
.	TRBD1	TRBV27	TRBJ2-1	TGTGCCAGCAGTTTTAGGCCGCCCTGGCAGACAGGGACCTACAATGAGCAGTTCTTC	CASSFRPPWQTGTYNEQFF
.	.	TRBV9	TRBJ1-1	TGTGCCAGCAGCCTCTCCGGGTTCATGAACACTGAAGCTTTCTTT	CASSLSGFMNTEAFF
.	TRBD2	TRBV30	TRBJ2-3	TGTGCCTGGAGCCTAGCGGGAAGCACAGATACGCAGTATTTT	CAWSLAGSTDTQYF
few	.	TRBV6-4	TRBJ2-1	TGTGCCAGCAGTGACTCGATGTCTGGTGCCGGGGAGCAGTTCTTC	CASSDSMSGAGEQFF
once	.	TRBV7-9	TRBJ2-7	TGTGCCAGCAGCCGAAAACTAAAATACGAGCAGTACTTC	CASSRKLKYEQYF